Listed here are 30 T cell receptor beta chains from one sample, sequenced in a study of CD8 T cells in Susac syndrome (dated by TCRdb to between 2018 and 2021). The library was produced with the immunoSEQ multiplex PCR assay. RNA was extracted using the RNeasy kit, and about 0.45 to 1 ug of the RNA was reverse transcribed with random hexamers. TCRdb reworked the public reads: Q25 trimming with fastp, MiXCR clone assembly, productive beta chains retained. Every distinct CDR3 protein forms one entry, paired with its most common genes and DNA. The sample includes fewer than 80,000 distinct CDR3 sequences, with approximately 95% observed a single time. The top ten hold around 0.25% of the sample. The sample consisted of CD8+ T cells from PBMCs. These receptors all come from a human donor in good health.

This clonotype was observed a single time. CDR3: CASSVLTDSGANVLTF. Written as DNA, the CDR3 is TGTGCCAGCAGCGTTCTTACAGACTCTGGGGCCAACGTCCTGACTTTC. The chain has TRBV9 and TRBJ2-6; the D is unclear. The CDR3 runs 16 residues. The V end lost 2 bases, the J end lost 0 bases, and 9 bases lay between the germline ends. Looked up from germline, CDR1 is SGDLS and CDR2 is YYNGEE.

The chain combines TRBV9 with TRBJ1-1; no clear D gene. The V end was cut by 0 bases, the J end by 8 bases, with 8 bases between. This CDR3 contains 12 residues. Germline CDR1 is SGDLS and CDR2 is YYNGEE. The CDR3 DNA reads as TGTGCCAGCAGCGTAGACGGTCTCGAAGCTTTCTTT. Encoded protein: CASSVDGLEAFF.

The chain uses TRBV11-2 and TRBJ2-1; D remains ambiguous. The germline gives CDR1 SGHAT, CDR2 FQNNGV. CDR3 length: 13 amino acids. The V and J ends lost 5 bases and 4 bases respectively, with 9 bases between them. CDR3 sequence reads: CASSRLGYNEQFF. The CDR3 DNA follows: TGTGCCAGCAGCCGCCTAGGGTACAATGAGCAGTTCTTC. The full variable domain, in which reference TRBV11-2 and TRBJ2-1 provide the parts outside the CDR3, is EAGVAQSPRYKIIEKRQSVAFWCNPISGHATLYWYQQILGQGPKLLIQFQNNGVVDDSQLPKDRFSAERLKGVDSTLKIQPAKLEDSAVYLCASSRLGYNEQFFGPGTRLTVL.

This chain links TRBV4-1 with TRBJ1-2, with D hard to call. The CDR3 consists of 16 residues. CDR1 and CDR2 from the germline V gene are MGHRA and YSYEKL. With 5 bases removed from V and 2 bases from J, the gap between germline ends came to 18 bases. The chain's CDR3 is CASSVTPPSGNYGYTF. The CDR3 region has the DNA TGCGCCAGCAGCGTCACTCCTCCCTCCGGGAACTATGGCTACACCTTC.

The chain joins TRBV4-3 to TRBJ1-2; D is undetermined. The CDR3 length is 17 residues. Per the germline V gene, CDR1 is LGHNA and CDR2 is YSLEER. The V gene lost 2 bases and the J gene lost 1 base, with 17 bases spanning the gap. The CDR3 DNA reads as TGCGCCAGCAGCCAAAATCGTCCAGGAGGCCGTAACTATGGCTACACCTTC. It yields the protein CASSQNRPGGRNYGYTF.

J is TRBJ2-2 and V is TRBV19; 10 bases match TRBD1. The CDR3 spans 16 residues. CDR1 is LNHDA, CDR2 SQIVND, per germline (reference sequence). The V gene end was trimmed by 6 bases and the J gene end by 4 bases; junction bases not matched to a gene: 8. The chain's CDR3 is CASRPPGQGPTGELFF. Written as DNA, the CDR3 is TGTGCCAGTAGACCTCCGGGACAGGGGCCCACCGGGGAGCTGTTTTTT.

The rearrangement links TRBV5-1 to TRBJ1-1; D is unclear. Germline assignment: CDR1 SGHRS and CDR2 YFSETQ. This CDR3 comprises 13 residues. V was pared by 1 base and J by 0 bases, with 4 bases between. The CDR3 region has the DNA TGCGCCAGCAGCTTGAACATGAACACTGAAGCTTTCTTT. This codes for CASSLNMNTEAFF. The full variable domain, in which reference TRBV5-1 and TRBJ1-1 provide the parts outside the CDR3, is KAGVTQTPRYLIKTRGQQVTLSCSPISGHRSVSWYQQTPGQGLQFLFEYFSETQRNKGNFPGRFSGRQFSNSRSEMNVSTLELGDSALYLCASSLNMNTEAFFGQGTRLTVV.

The V and J genes are TRBV5-1 and TRBJ2-1; 7 bases are shared with TRBD1. V dropped 0 bases and J dropped 6; count of bases not matched to a gene: 3. Germline CDR1 is SGHRS and CDR2 is YFSETQ. The length of the CDR3 is 14 residues. CDR3 sequence: CASSLGQGPNEQFF. Written as DNA, the CDR3 is TGCGCCAGCAGCTTGGGACAGGGTCCCAATGAGCAGTTCTTC.

This clonotype was detected only once. The rearrangement uses TRBV7-9 and TRBJ1-1; 7 nucleotides match TRBD1. Losses at the gene ends were 4 bases for V and 4 bases for J; bases not matched to a gene: 3. CDR1 SEHNR and CDR2 FQNEAQ come from the germline V gene (reference sequence). This CDR3 is built from 13 residues. Written as DNA, the CDR3 is TGTGCCAGCAGCTCGGGGACAGCCACTGAAGCTTTCTTT. Residues: CASSSGTATEAFF.

The chain employs TRBV19 and TRBJ1-2; the D gene is possibly TRBD1 (5 bases). The V and J ends lost 3 bases and 6 bases respectively, with 14 bases between them. Per germline, CDR1 LNHDA and CDR2 SQIVND (reference sequence). This CDR3 is built from 14 residues. Here the CDR3 DNA reads TGTGCCAGTAGTATTCGCACTCAGGGTCATGGCTACACCTTC. This encodes CASSIRTQGHGYTF.

This clonotype has a handful of counts. The chain couples TRBV27 to TRBJ1-1; maybe TRBD1 (5 bases). Trimming took off 3 bases at V and 1 base at J, with 6 bases between the two ends. CDR3 length equals 13 residues. The germline V gene has CDR1 MNHEY and CDR2 SMNVEV (reference sequence). CDR3 sequence: CASSLTANTEAFF. In nucleotides, the CDR3 is TGTGCCAGCAGTTTGACAGCGAACACTGAAGCTTTCTTT.

This clonotype occurred once. This chain joins TRBV3-1 and TRBJ1-5; no clear D gene. This CDR3 has 14 residues. Trimming stripped 4 bases from V and 4 bases from J, with 11 bases between. Germline CDR1 is LGHDT and CDR2 is YNNKEL (reference sequence). The CDR3 loop is CASSPDWENQPQHF. The CDR3, as DNA: TGTGCCAGCAGCCCCGACTGGGAAAATCAGCCCCAGCATTTT.

The chain joins TRBV12-3 or TRBV12-4 to TRBJ2-5; D remains ambiguous. The CDR3 spans 14 residues. V lost 1 base and J 3 bases, leaving 9 bases between the germline ends. As DNA, the CDR3 is TGTGCCAGCAGTTTAGAGGCGGAAGAAGAGACCCAGTACTTC. Its translation is CASSLEAEEETQYF.

This clonotype has just a few counts. The CDR3 reads CASSQDHDGANTGELFF. The CDR3 DNA sequence: TGCGCCAGCAGCCAAGATCACGACGGCGCGAACACCGGGGAGCTGTTTTTT. The rearrangement joins TRBV4-3 to TRBJ2-2; no clear D. V lost 0 bases and J 0 bases, leaving 11 bases between the germline ends. This CDR3 region has 17 residues. Germline loops: CDR1 LGHNA, CDR2 YSLEER.

The rearrangement links TRBV19 to TRBJ1-1; TRBD1 matches 12 bases. Germline CDR1 and CDR2: LNHDA and SQIVND (reference sequence). The CDR3 totals 15 residues. J lost 5 bases, V lost 8 bases, and 9 bases had no gene match. CDR3: CASLNWDRGPTEAFF. As DNA, the CDR3 is TGTGCCAGTTTGAATTGGGACAGGGGGCCAACTGAAGCTTTCTTT.

The rearrangement links TRBV7-2 to TRBJ2-7; 11 positions match TRBD2. V lost 3 bases to trimming and J lost 3 bases; unmatched junction nucleotides: 4. The CDR3 loop spans 15 amino acids. CDR1 is SGHTA and CDR2 is FQGNSA in the germline V gene. The CDR3 loop is CASSLLAGGIYEQYF. CDR3 sequence (DNA): TGTGCCAGCAGCTTGCTAGCGGGGGGAATCTACGAGCAGTACTTC.

The J gene is TRBJ1-6, the V gene TRBV19; D remains unclear. CDR3 size: 15 residues. The V and J ends lost 7 bases and 0 bases respectively, with 10 bases between them. CDR1 and CDR2 (germline): LNHDA, SQIVND (reference sequence). The CDR3 is CASTISGSYNSPLHF. The CDR3 nucleotides read TGTGCCAGTACTATCAGCGGCTCCTATAATTCACCCCTCCACTTT.

The chain joins TRBV9 to TRBJ2-7; 9 nucleotides match TRBD1. Trimming removed 0 bases from V and 1 base from J; junction bases left unmatched: 2. The CDR3 is made up of 15 amino acids. Germline CDR1 is SGDLS and CDR2 is YYNGEE. The DNA for the CDR3 is TGTGCCAGCAGCGTAGCCGGGACAGGGTCCTACGAGCAGTACTTC. It is translated as CASSVAGTGSYEQYF.

The chain combines TRBV9 with TRBJ2-3; no firm D call. The germline V gene encodes CDR1 SGDLS and CDR2 YYNGEE. The CDR3 is 9 amino acids. The V end was cut by 4 bases, the J end by 14 bases, with 8 bases between. The CDR3 reads CASSPGLYF. The CDR3 DNA follows: TGTGCCAGCAGCCCGGGTCTGTATTTT.

The rearrangement links TRBV7-9 to TRBJ2-7; TRBD1 matches 9 bases. The CDR3 consists of 19 residues. The trim removed 6 bases at V and 0 bases at J, leaving 18 bases unmatched. Germline lookup yields CDR1 SEHNR and CDR2 FQNEAQ (reference sequence). The CDR3 bases are TGTGCCAGCAGTTTAATGGGGACAGGGAGCCCGAAGAGCTCCTACGAGCAGTACTTC. Its protein product is CASSLMGTGSPKSSYEQYF.

This sequence joins TRBV7-2 and TRBJ1-5; D uncertain. Germline V lookup: CDR1 SGHTA, CDR2 FQGNSA. V dropped 5 bases and J dropped 1 base, with 15 bases sitting between them. CDR3 length: 16 amino acids. CDR3 in DNA: TGTGCCAGCAGCCTCAACCCTATGCGGAGCAATCAGCCCCAGCATTTT. Its translation: CASSLNPMRSNQPQHF. The variable domain in full, completed from reference TRBV7-2 and TRBJ1-5, reads GAGVSQSPSNKVTEKGKDVELRCDPISGHTALYWYRQSLGQGLEFLIYFQGNSAPDKSGLPSDRFSAERTGGSVSTLTIQRTQQEDSAVYLCASSLNPMRSNQPQHFGDGTRLSIL.

The chain is built from TRBV20-1 and TRBJ2-7; 13 bases match TRBD2. CDR3 size: 19 residues. CDR1 and CDR2 from the germline V gene are DFQATT and SNEGSKA (reference sequence). V lost 0 bases, J lost 3 bases, and 14 bases stayed unmatched. The CDR3 protein is CSARDLPGLAGPADYEQYF. The CDR3 DNA follows: TGCAGTGCTAGAGATCTCCCGGGACTAGCGGGGCCGGCCGACTACGAGCAGTACTTC.

This chain links TRBV6-6 with TRBJ2-5; D is undetermined. The CDR3 consists of 14 residues. Looked up from germline, CDR1 is MNHNY and CDR2 is SVGAGI (reference sequence). V was cut by 0 bases and J by 2 bases, with 7 bases left in between. The CDR3 is CASSYSSAQETQYF. CDR3 DNA sequence: TGTGCCAGCAGTTACTCGTCAGCTCAAGAGACCCAGTACTTC.

A few counts support this clonotype. The chain couples TRBV19 to TRBJ1-5; 8 bases match TRBD1. CDR1 and CDR2 (germline): LNHDA, SQIVND (reference sequence). The CDR3 is 16 residues long. With 5 bases clipped from V and 6 bases from J, the junction kept 12 bases outside the gene matches. CDR3 protein: CASSAPRTGYGQPQHF. CDR3 in DNA: TGTGCCAGTAGTGCCCCCCGGACAGGGTACGGTCAGCCCCAGCATTTT.

The genes are TRBV29-1 and TRBJ1-1, with D possibly TRBD1 on 6 matching bases. There are 15 residues in the CDR3. Germline V gene lookup returns CDR1 SQVTM and CDR2 ANQGSEA. V gave up 7 bases and J gave up 1 base, with 19 bases separating them. CDR3 DNA: TGCAGCGGTGAGGGGGACATCCGGGCGAACACTGAAGCTTTCTTT. Encoded protein: CSGEGDIRANTEAFF.

This clonotype was detected once. The chain combines TRBV7-3 with TRBJ1-6, with TRBD1 as a possible D gene (6 bases). Per the germline V gene, CDR1 is SGHTA and CDR2 is FQGTGA. V was cut by 5 bases and J by 10 bases, with 12 bases left in between. This CDR3 is built from 13 residues. CDR3: CASSETGMSPLHF. For the CDR3, the DNA is TGTGCCAGCAGCGAAACAGGGATGTCACCCCTCCACTTT.

The chain couples TRBV6-5 to TRBJ2-3, with TRBD1 matching 9 bases. Germline assignment: CDR1 MNHEY and CDR2 SVGAGI. J was trimmed by 4 bases and V by 10 bases; bases with no gene match: 12. The CDR3 length is 15 residues. The CDR3, as DNA: TGTGCCACCTGGGACCGGGACAGGGCGGCAGATACGCAGTATTTT. It specifies CATWDRDRAADTQYF.

V usage is TRBV2 and J usage is TRBJ2-7; maybe TRBD1 (6 bases). Germline V gene lookup returns CDR1 SNHLY and CDR2 FYNNEI. Trimming left V 0 bases short and J 6 bases short, with 18 bases between. This CDR3 is built from 16 residues. The CDR3 loop is CASSEAIGQGIPEQYF. The DNA of the CDR3 is TGTGCCAGCAGTGAAGCTATTGGGCAGGGGATACCCGAGCAGTACTTC.

The table lists this clonotype with a count of one. The J gene is TRBJ2-1, the V gene TRBV27; either TRBD1 or TRBD2 may fit D (7 bases each). Trimming removed 7 bases at V and 6 bases at J, with 19 bases between. CDR3 length: 15 amino acids. Germline lookup yields CDR1 MNHEY and CDR2 SMNVEV (reference sequence). The DNA of the CDR3 is TGTGCCAGCACACTAGCAGGGGGGGGCTTCAATGAGCAGTTCTTC. Its protein product is CASTLAGGGFNEQFF.

This chain uses TRBV3-1 with TRBJ2-4; D is unclear. Germline V gives CDR1 LGHDT, CDR2 YNNKEL (reference sequence). The V end was cut by 1 base, the J end by 6 bases, with 7 bases between. This CDR3 comprises 13 residues. CDR3 DNA sequence: TGTGCCAGCAGCCAAGTAGGAACAAACATTCAGTACTTC. Amino acid sequence: CASSQVGTNIQYF.